A selection of T cell receptor beta chains follows, all from one sample in a study of OX40 agonist ivuxolimab in advanced cancers. Clones were read by immunoSEQ multiplex PCR, and TCRdb kept only the in-frame ones, dropping some. The table shows about 100,000 clones, with under 95% occurring only once. The specimen was CD4+ or CD8+ T cells sorted from blood, collected in a trial of the OX40 agonist ivuxolimab. Source of these receptors: an adult with an advanced solid tumor such as melanoma, head and neck, liver or kidney cancer. Each CDR3 is given with its conserved first and last residue. The D gene is left open where the match is weak. Size is stated for part of the rows, as once, few or many counts, or as a class when the clone is expanded.

j_call v_call clone_size cdr3_length d_call cdr3_nt cdr3_aa
TRBJ2-7 TRBV7-9 NA 14 TRBD2 TGTGCCAGCAGCTTCGATGCGGGAGTCGCTACCCGGTACTTC CASSFDAGVATRYF
TRBJ2-2 TRBV10-3 NA 18 NA TGTGCCATCAGTGAGATTCGTCGGGCAGGGGCGAACACCGGGGAGCTGTTTTTT CAISEIRRAGANTGELFF
TRBJ1-2 TRBV5-6 NA 14 NA TGTGCCAGCAGCTTGTCAAGGGGCATCTATGGCTACACCTTC CASSLSRGIYGYTF
TRBJ1-1 TRBV6-6 NA 16 NA TGTGCCAGCAGTTATGGAGGTTCGGGGCGGGGCACTGAAGCTTTCTTT CASSYGGSGRGTEAFF
TRBJ1-2 TRBV4-2 few 16 NA TGTGCCAGCAGCCAAAGTTGGGGGGCGCAGAACTATGGCTACACCTTC CASSQSWGAQNYGYTF
TRBJ2-3 TRBV10-3 NA 15 NA TGTGCCATCAATCCCCAACAGGGAAAGCAAGATACGCAGTATTTT CAINPQQGKQDTQYF
TRBJ2-2 TRBV5-1 NA 15 NA TGCGCCAGCAGCTTGGGACAACAGAGGGCCGGGGAGCTGTTTTTT CASSLGQQRAGELFF
TRBJ2-1 TRBV5-4 NA 18 TRBD2 TGTGCCAGCAGCCTTGGACTAGCGGGTGTGAGCTCCTACAATGAGCAGTTCTTC CASSLGLAGVSSYNEQFF
TRBJ2-2 TRBV12-5 NA 12 NA TGTGCTAGTGGGAAAAACACCGGGGAGCTGTTTTTT CASGKNTGELFF
TRBJ1-4 TRBV5-1 NA 16 NA TGCGCCACCCTGCGAAGGGCCCAGGAGGGCTATGAAAAACTGTTTTTT CATLRRAQEGYEKLFF
TRBJ2-5 TRBV19 NA 14 TRBD1 TGTGCCAGTAGTAGCGGACAGGGTGGAGAGACCCAGTACTTC CASSSGQGGETQYF
TRBJ2-5 TRBV9 NA 16 TRBD2 TGTGCCAGCAGCGTAGGACTAGCGGCACTCCAAGAGACCCAGTACTTC CASSVGLAALQETQYF
TRBJ1-1 TRBV28 once 14 NA TGTGCCAGCAGTTTAGACAGGATCAACACTGAAGCTTTCTTT CASSLDRINTEAFF
TRBJ1-1 TRBV28 NA 12 NA TGTGCCAGCAGGACAGGGAACACTGAAGCTTTCTTT CASRTGNTEAFF
TRBJ1-1 TRBV6-1 NA 14 TRBD1 TGTGCCAGCAGTGTGACAGGGGGTCGGACTGAAGCTTTCTTT CASSVTGGRTEAFF
TRBJ1-2 TRBV29-1 NA 12 NA TGCAGCGTTGAAGATATGGGTTATGGCTACACCTTC CSVEDMGYGYTF
TRBJ2-3 TRBV5-1 once 19 NA TGCGCCAGCAGCTCCAGATGGGGCGGGCCCGGCGTCCCCACAGATACGCAGTATTTT CASSSRWGGPGVPTDTQYF
TRBJ1-1 TRBV23-1 NA 17 NA TGCGCCAGCAGTCAAAACGAAGGTGACAGGCGCAACACTGAAGCTTTCTTT CASSQNEGDRRNTEAFF
TRBJ1-5 TRBV30 once 13 NA TGTGCCTGGAGTGTCAGGAGCAATCAGCCCCAGCATTTT CAWSVRSNQPQHF
TRBJ2-2 TRBV15 NA 16 NA TGTGCCACCAGCAGAGATGTCGGGGTGAACACCGGGGAGCTGTTTTTT CATSRDVGVNTGELFF
TRBJ2-1 TRBV15 few 15 TRBD2 TGTGCCACCAGCAGAGATCGCCCAGCGGGAGGTGAGCAGTTCTTC CATSRDRPAGGEQFF
TRBJ2-7 TRBV4-2 NA 12 NA TGTGCCAGCAGCCAAGAGGGGGTCGAGCAGTACTTC CASSQEGVEQYF
TRBJ1-5 TRBV5-5 NA 14 NA TGTGCCAGCAGCTCCGACAGGACTTATCAGCCCCAGCATTTT CASSSDRTYQPQHF